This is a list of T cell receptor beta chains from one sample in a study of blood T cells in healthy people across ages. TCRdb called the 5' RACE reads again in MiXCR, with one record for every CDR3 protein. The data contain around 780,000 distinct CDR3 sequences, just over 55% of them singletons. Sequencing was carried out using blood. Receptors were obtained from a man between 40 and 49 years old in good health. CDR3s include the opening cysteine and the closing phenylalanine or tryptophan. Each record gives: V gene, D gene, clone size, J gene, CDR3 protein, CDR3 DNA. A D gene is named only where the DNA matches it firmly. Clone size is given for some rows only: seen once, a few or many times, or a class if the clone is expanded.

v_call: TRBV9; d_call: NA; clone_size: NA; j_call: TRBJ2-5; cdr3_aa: CASSVAETQYF; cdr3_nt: TGTGCCAGCAGCGTAGCAGAGACCCAGTACTTC
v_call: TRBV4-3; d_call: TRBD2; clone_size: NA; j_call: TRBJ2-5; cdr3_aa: CASSQEMGLAEPFRKTQYF; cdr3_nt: TGCGCCAGCAGCCAAGAGATGGGACTAGCGGAGCCGTTTCGGAAGACCCAGTACTTC
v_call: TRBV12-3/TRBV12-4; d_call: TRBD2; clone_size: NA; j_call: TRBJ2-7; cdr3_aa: CASSFLGLGANEQYF; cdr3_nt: TGTGCCAGCAGTTTTCTGGGACTAGGGGCCAATGAGCAGTACTTC
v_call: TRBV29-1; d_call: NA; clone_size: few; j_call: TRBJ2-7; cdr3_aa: CSVVEDSSYEQYF; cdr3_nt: TGCAGCGTTGTAGAGGACAGCTCCTACGAGCAGTACTTC
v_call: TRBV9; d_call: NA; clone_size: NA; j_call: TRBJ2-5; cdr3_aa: CASSVAGQNNEQYF; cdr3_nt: TGTGCCAGCAGCGTAGCTGGACAGAACAATGAGCAGTACTTC
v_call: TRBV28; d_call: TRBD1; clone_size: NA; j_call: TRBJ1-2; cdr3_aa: CASILQGGNYGYTF; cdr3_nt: TGTGCCAGCATCCTCCAGGGGGGGAACTATGGCTACACCTTC
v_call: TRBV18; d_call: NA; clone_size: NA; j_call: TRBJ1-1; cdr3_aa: CASSPTTGEAFF; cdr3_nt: TGTGCCAGCTCACCAACAACAGGGGAAGCTTTCTTT
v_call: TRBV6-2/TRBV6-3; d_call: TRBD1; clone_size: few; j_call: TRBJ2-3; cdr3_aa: CASSAGGKGRDTQYF; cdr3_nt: TGTGCCAGCAGTGCAGGGGGAAAAGGTCGTGATACGCAGTATTTT
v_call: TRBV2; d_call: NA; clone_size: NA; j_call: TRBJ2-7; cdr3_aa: CASSAGKGITYEQYF; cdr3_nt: TGTGCCAGCAGTGCCGGGAAGGGAATTACCTACGAGCAGTACTTC
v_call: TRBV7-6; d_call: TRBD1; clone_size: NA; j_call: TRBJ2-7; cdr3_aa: CASSLERTGNYEQYF; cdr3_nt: TGTGCCAGCAGCTTAGAGAGGACAGGGAACTACGAGCAGTACTTC